A single sample gave rise to the 5 T cell receptor beta chains below, sequenced in a study of control samples from healthy donors and cancer patients. Clones were read by immunoSEQ multiplex PCR, and TCRdb kept only the in-frame ones, dropping some. Of roughly 370,000 clones listed, around nine tenths are singletons. Sequencing was done on a sample of PBMCs. The receptor source for this set is a man aged 40-49 years with head and neck cancer.

J is TRBJ2-3 and V is TRBV29-1; no clear D gene. With 4 bases removed from V and 5 bases from J, the gap between germline ends came to 7 bases. Germline values: CDR1 SQVTM, CDR2 ANQGSEA. CDR3 length equals 11 residues. CDR3 DNA sequence: TGCAGCGTTGCGGGTATAGATACGCAGTATTTT. It yields the protein CSVAGIDTQYF.

This clone has more than one count but fewer than ten. The chain couples TRBV28 to TRBJ1-2; D is perhaps TRBD1 (6 bases). The germline V gene has CDR1 MDHEN and CDR2 SYDVKM. V was trimmed by 3 bases and J by 7 bases, leaving 12 bases between them. This CDR3 region has 13 residues. As DNA, the CDR3 is TGTGCCAGCAGTTTCAGGGGCCCCCTTGGCTACACCTTC. The encoded protein is CASSFRGPLGYTF.

The rearrangement uses TRBV28 and TRBJ1-5, with D hard to call. CDR3 length: 15 amino acids. Trimming removed 9 bases from V and 0 bases from J, with 15 bases in between. CDR1 and CDR2 from the germline V gene are MDHEN and SYDVKM. CDR3: CASSTGSNSNQPQHF. As DNA, the CDR3 is TGTGCCAGTTCCACCGGGTCAAATAGCAATCAGCCCCAGCATTTT.

V and J are TRBV19 and TRBJ1-1, with 9 bases aligning to TRBD1. The CDR3 contains 15 residues. Germline CDR1 reads LNHDA; CDR2 reads SQIVND (reference sequence). The V and J ends lost 7 bases and 3 bases, in that order; junction bases with no gene match: 9. In DNA, the CDR3 is TGTGCCAGTACTACAGGGGGCAAGGGGCACACTGAAGCTTTCTTT. As protein: CASTTGGKGHTEAFF.

V is TRBV18 and J is TRBJ2-7, with 12 nucleotides matching TRBD1. Per the germline V gene, CDR1 is KGHSH and CDR2 is LQKENI. The CDR3 loop spans 16 amino acids. V shed 1 base and J 7 bases; nucleotides not matched to a gene: 8. In DNA form, the CDR3 reads TGTGCCAGCTCACCACTCGCGGGACAGGGGGCGGGTGAGCAGTACTTC. It is translated as CASSPLAGQGAGEQYF. Supplemented by reference TRBV18 and TRBJ2-7, the full variable domain reads NAGVMQNPRHLVRRRGQEARLRCSPMKGHSHVYWYRQLPEEGLKFMVYLQKENIIDESGMPKERFSAEFPKEGPSILRIQQVVRGDSAAYFCASSPLAGQGAGEQYFGPGTRLTVT.